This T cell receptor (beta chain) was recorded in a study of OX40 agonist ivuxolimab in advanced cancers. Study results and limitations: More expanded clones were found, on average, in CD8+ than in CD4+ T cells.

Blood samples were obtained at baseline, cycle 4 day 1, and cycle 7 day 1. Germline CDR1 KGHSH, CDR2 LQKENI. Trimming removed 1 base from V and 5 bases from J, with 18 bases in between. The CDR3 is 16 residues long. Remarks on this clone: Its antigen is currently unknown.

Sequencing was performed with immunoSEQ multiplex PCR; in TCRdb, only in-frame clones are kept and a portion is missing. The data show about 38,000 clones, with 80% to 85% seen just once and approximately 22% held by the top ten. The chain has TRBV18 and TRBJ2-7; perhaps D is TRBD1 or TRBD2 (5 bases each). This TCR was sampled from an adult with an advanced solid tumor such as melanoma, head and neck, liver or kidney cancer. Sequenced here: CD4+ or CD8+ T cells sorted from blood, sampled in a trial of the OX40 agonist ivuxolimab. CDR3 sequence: CASSPQSGARLDEQYF. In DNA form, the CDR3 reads TGTGCCAGCTCACCACAGTCCGGGGCACGATTGGACGAGCAGTACTTC.